This T cell receptor (beta chain) was captured in a study of T cells in Graves' hyperthyroidism and ophthalmopathy. In making diagnoses, clinical symptoms, serum thyroxine and TRAb, thyroid ultrasound and orbital computed tomography were all used. Sampled blood dates from first hyperthyroidism diagnosis, and it precedes any ophthalmopathy symptoms. TCR beta CDR3 region amplification was performed from RNA transcripts. With the HTBI primer set, the TCR CDR3 went through a first round of RT-PCR. TCRdb reprocessed the multiplex PCR reads with MiXCR, giving one entry per CDR3 protein. The sample includes about 300,000 distinct CDR3 sequences, approximately 12% of them seen just once. This CDR3 region has 15 residues. Trimming at V came to 6 bases and at J to 7 bases, leaving 10 bases not matched to a gene. CDR1 is SGHTA, CDR2 FQGNSA, per germline. Study-level points and caveats: The blood repertoire included most of the expanded thyroid clonotypes above 0.001. Ophthalmopathy got predicted by the model a median 6.5 months before its onset.

The sample holds many counts of this clonotype. Its antigen is still unknown. This chain links TRBV7-2 with TRBJ1-3; 9 bases are a match to TRBD1. This TCR came from a young woman with Graves' hyperthyroidism that later progressed to Graves' ophthalmopathy. Sequencing was done on a sample of blood. The CDR3 region is CASSLGQGFGNTIYF. Written as DNA, the CDR3 is TGTGCCAGCAGTTTGGGACAGGGCTTCGGGAACACCATATATTTT.